This T cell receptor beta chain originates from a study of OX40 agonist ivuxolimab in advanced cancers. In the study overall: Prior therapy, whether anti-PD-1, anti-PD-L1 or anti-CTLA-4, was allowed, and approximately 40% had some.

V was shortened by 6 bases and J by 3 bases, with 14 bases between the two germline ends. Germline-derived CDR1 and CDR2 are LNHDA and SQIVND (reference sequence). The CDR3 spans 14 residues. Libraries were prepared by immunoSEQ multiplex PCR; TCRdb keeps only in-frame clonotypes and omits some of them. The repertoire consists of under 85,000 clones, with roughly 90% occurring once and the leading ten covering 0.69%. As concerns this clone: The sample holds other DNA sequences that translate to the same CDR3.

Autoimmune disease history or systemic immunosuppression led to patient exclusion. The chain carries TRBV19 and TRBJ1-2, with D possibly TRBD1 on 6 matching bases. Specimen: CD4+ or CD8+ T cells sorted from blood, collected in a trial of the OX40 agonist ivuxolimab. The sequence came from an adult with an advanced solid tumor such as melanoma, head and neck, liver or kidney cancer. CDR3 sequence (DNA): TGTGCCAGTAGGGACAGAGTTGTGGACTATGGCTACACCTTC. This gives the protein CASRDRVVDYGYTF.